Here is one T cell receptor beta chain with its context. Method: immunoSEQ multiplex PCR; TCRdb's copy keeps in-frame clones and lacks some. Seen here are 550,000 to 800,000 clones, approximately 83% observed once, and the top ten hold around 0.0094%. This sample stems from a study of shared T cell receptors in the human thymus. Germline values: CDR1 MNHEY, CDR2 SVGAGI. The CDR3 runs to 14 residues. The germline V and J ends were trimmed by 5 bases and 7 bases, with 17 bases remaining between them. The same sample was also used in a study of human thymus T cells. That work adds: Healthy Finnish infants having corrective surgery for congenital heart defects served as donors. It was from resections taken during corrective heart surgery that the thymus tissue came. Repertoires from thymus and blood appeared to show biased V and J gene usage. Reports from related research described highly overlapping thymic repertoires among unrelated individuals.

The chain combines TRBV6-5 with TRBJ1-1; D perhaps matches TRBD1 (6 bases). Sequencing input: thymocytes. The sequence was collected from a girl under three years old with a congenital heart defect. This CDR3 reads CASSPGQSLIEAFF. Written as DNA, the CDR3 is TGTGCCAGCAGTCCTGGACAGTCCCTGATTGAAGCTTTCTTT.